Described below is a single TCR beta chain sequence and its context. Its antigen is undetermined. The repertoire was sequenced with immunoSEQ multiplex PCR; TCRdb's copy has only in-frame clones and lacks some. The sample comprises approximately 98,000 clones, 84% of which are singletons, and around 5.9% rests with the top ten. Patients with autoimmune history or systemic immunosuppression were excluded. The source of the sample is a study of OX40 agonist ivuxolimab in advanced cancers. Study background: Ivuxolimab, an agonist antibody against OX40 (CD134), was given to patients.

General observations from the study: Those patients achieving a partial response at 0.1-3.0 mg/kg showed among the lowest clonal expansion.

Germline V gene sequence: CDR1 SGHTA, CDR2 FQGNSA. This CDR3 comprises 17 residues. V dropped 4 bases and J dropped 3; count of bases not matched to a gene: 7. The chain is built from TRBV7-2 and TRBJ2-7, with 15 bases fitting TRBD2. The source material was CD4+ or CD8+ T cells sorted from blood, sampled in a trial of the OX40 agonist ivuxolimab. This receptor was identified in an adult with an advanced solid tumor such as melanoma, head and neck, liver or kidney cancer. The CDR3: CASSWTSGGASFYEQYF. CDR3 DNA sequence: TGTGCCAGCAGCTGGACTAGCGGGGGGGCCTCCTTCTACGAGCAGTACTTC.